This T cell receptor beta chain is drawn from a study of blood T cell repertoires in COVID-19. Study information: Researchers got acute and convalescent COVID-19 samples from the United States, Italy and Spain. PBMCs, B-cell-depleted T cells, or T cells provided the cDNA or gDNA that made up the material.

In the original processing: By means of reference gene primer amplification, nucleated cell counts were estimated. Repertoires were generated with immunoSEQ multiplex PCR, while TCRdb's copy carries only in-frame clones and drops some. That table supplies the V and J calls and clone size; D and trimming were determined from the DNA. The table records roughly 350,000 clones, around 91% of them present only once. Trimming cost V 5 bases and J 6 bases, with 8 bases left between them. The CDR3 loop spans 12 amino acids. Germline CDR1 is SGHVS and CDR2 is FQNEAQ. The clonotype comes from a woman aged 18-29 years who had recovered from COVID-19. The gene calls are TRBV7-8 and TRBJ1-5; no reliable D call. The sequenced sample was peripheral blood. The DNA for the CDR3 is TGTGCCAGCAGCCTCCTCGGTCAGCCCCAGCATTTT. Protein: CASSLLGQPQHF. Based on the CDR3 plus reference TRBV7-8 and TRBJ1-5, the full variable domain is GAGVSQSPRYKVAKRGQDVALRCDPISGHVSLFWYQQALGQGPEFLTYFQNEAQLDKSGLPSDRFFAERPEGSVSTLKIQRTQQEDSAVYLCASSLLGQPQHFGDGTRLSIL.